The rows below give T cell receptor beta chains drawn from one sample of a study of breast tumors, draining lymph nodes, adjacent tissues. MiXCR, applied by TCRdb to the multiplex PCR reads, yields one record per CDR3 protein. The sample includes approximately 120,000 distinct CDR3 sequences, 21% seen only once; the top ten take roughly 2.2%. Specimen: axillary lymph node tissue. Source of these receptors: a female donor with breast cancer. Some clones in this sample may be carry-over from other donors' samples. The CDR3 runs from the conserved cysteine through the conserved F or W. Fields, in order: clone size, V gene, D gene, J gene, CDR3 DNA, CDR3 protein. A D gene is named only where the DNA matches it firmly. Rows may omit the clone size; those that give it use once, few, many or a size class.

clone_size: many
v_call: TRBV5-1
d_call: -
j_call: TRBJ2-3
cdr3_nt: TGCGCCAGCAGCCTGGGGGGGCTAGCGCAGGGGGATACGCAGTATTTT
cdr3_aa: CASSLGGLAQGDTQYF

clone_size: many
v_call: TRBV4-1
d_call: TRBD2
j_call: TRBJ2-7
cdr3_nt: TGCGCCAGCAGCCCCCACGGGGGGGATTGGGCCGAGCAGTACTTC
cdr3_aa: CASSPHGGDWAEQYF

clone_size: many
v_call: TRBV9
d_call: TRBD2
j_call: TRBJ2-1
cdr3_nt: TGTGCCAGCAGTGACACACCGGGACTAGCTGCTGAGCAGTTCTTC
cdr3_aa: CASSDTPGLAAEQFF

clone_size: many
v_call: TRBV5-5
d_call: -
j_call: TRBJ2-3
cdr3_nt: TGTGCCAGCAGCTTAATAGGGGGAACAGATACGCAGTATTTT
cdr3_aa: CASSLIGGTDTQYF

clone_size: many
v_call: TRBV7-9
d_call: TRBD2
j_call: TRBJ2-5
cdr3_nt: TGTGCCAGCAGCTCCTATAGCGGGGCAGAGACCCAGTACTTC
cdr3_aa: CASSSYSGAETQYF

clone_size: many
v_call: TRBV5-1
d_call: TRBD2
j_call: TRBJ2-1
cdr3_nt: TGCGCCAGCAGCTTGGCAGCGGGAGCCTACAATGAGCAGTTCTTC
cdr3_aa: CASSLAAGAYNEQFF

clone_size: many
v_call: TRBV5-4
d_call: TRBD1
j_call: TRBJ2-3
cdr3_nt: TGTGCCAGCAGCTCCAGGGGGCGCGGCACAGATACGCAGTATTTT
cdr3_aa: CASSSRGRGTDTQYF

clone_size: many
v_call: TRBV7-8
d_call: -
j_call: TRBJ2-2
cdr3_nt: TGTGCCAGCAGCTTAGCACAGAGCGCGAACACCGGGGAGCTGTTTTTT
cdr3_aa: CASSLAQSANTGELFF

clone_size: many
v_call: TRBV28
d_call: TRBD1
j_call: TRBJ2-7
cdr3_nt: TGTGCCAGCAGTCTTCGGACAGGGGGCTACGAGCAGTACTTC
cdr3_aa: CASSLRTGGYEQYF

clone_size: -
v_call: TRBV4-2
d_call: TRBD2
j_call: TRBJ2-2
cdr3_nt: TGTGCCAGCAGCCCCGGACTAGCGGGGTCTCACACCGGGGAGCTGTTTTTT
cdr3_aa: CASSPGLAGSHTGELFF

clone_size: -
v_call: TRBV28
d_call: TRBD1
j_call: TRBJ1-6
cdr3_nt: TGTGCCAGCAGTTTATTTACAGGACAGGGCTGGAATTCACCCCTCCACTTT
cdr3_aa: CASSLFTGQGWNSPLHF

clone_size: many
v_call: TRBV4-1
d_call: TRBD1
j_call: TRBJ1-6
cdr3_nt: TGCGCCAGCAGCCCCGCCGGACAGGGGGCGACGAATTCACCCCTCCACTTT
cdr3_aa: CASSPAGQGATNSPLHF

clone_size: few
v_call: TRBV27
d_call: -
j_call: TRBJ2-3
cdr3_nt: TGTGCCAGCAGTCGAGACAGCTTACTTAATACGCAGTATTTT
cdr3_aa: CASSRDSLLNTQYF

clone_size: many
v_call: TRBV6-5
d_call: -
j_call: TRBJ1-4
cdr3_nt: TGTGCCAGCAGTTACTCGTTCTCAGCCCCCAGTAATGAAAAACTGTTTTTT
cdr3_aa: CASSYSFSAPSNEKLFF

clone_size: few
v_call: TRBV7-2
d_call: -
j_call: TRBJ2-4
cdr3_nt: TGTGCCAGCAGCCCCAACGGCGGCAAAAACATTCAGTACTTC
cdr3_aa: CASSPNGGKNIQYF

clone_size: many
v_call: TRBV10-2
d_call: TRBD1
j_call: TRBJ1-3
cdr3_nt: TGCGCCAGCAGAGGGACAGACTCTGGAAACACCATATATTTT
cdr3_aa: CASRGTDSGNTIYF

clone_size: -
v_call: TRBV3-1
d_call: -
j_call: TRBJ1-2
cdr3_nt: TGTGCCAGCAGCCAGGCCGGCTATGGCTACACCTTC
cdr3_aa: CASSQAGYGYTF

clone_size: many
v_call: TRBV20-1
d_call: TRBD2
j_call: TRBJ2-7
cdr3_nt: TGCAGTGCTAGAATAGCGGGAGGCCCCTACGAGCAGTACTTC
cdr3_aa: CSARIAGGPYEQYF

clone_size: once
v_call: TRBV28
d_call: -
j_call: TRBJ1-5
cdr3_nt: TGTGCCAGCAGCCAGGATGAATATTTGGACGGACTAAATCGGCCCCAGCATTTT
cdr3_aa: CASSQDEYLDGLNRPQHF